This T cell receptor beta chain was found in a study of cytomegalovirus exposure and HLA in healthy donors (dated by TCRdb to 2016 to 2017). Broadly, across the study: According to an earlier analysis of a few hundred of the donors, about 179 million T cells yielded 120 million or so unique TCR beta sequences and 276 Gb of sequence data. To predict cytomegalovirus infection status, the study brought together high-throughput TCR immunosequencing, statistical association of individual TCRs with disease status, and machine learning. Of the 300 to 450 genotyped donors, about 84% fell in the genetic ancestry cluster associated with self-reported Caucasian donors. The study used immunosequencing to profile the T cell repertoires of around 600 subjects and linked those repertoires to cytomegalovirus serostatus. Donor age, sex, ethnicity and CMV serostatus were compiled alongside the repertoire data. To decide whether each TCR beta V gene segment behaved as functional or pseudogenic, an earlier analysis of some 600 of the donors relied on high-throughput TCR beta sequencing. Rather than using new phenotypic data, the later analysis identified candidate immune exposures from TCR beta sequences and from how often those sequences occurred across donors. A later genetic analysis took genome-wide SNP genotypes for about 55% of the 666 donors and used that subset as a discovery cohort. In addition to the first cohort of 666 subjects, a separate validation cohort of under 150 different subjects was used. HLA typing covered class I and class II loci at four-digit resolution. Across under 500 genotyped donors of the cohort, an average of about 220,000 unique TCR beta nucleotide sequences per donor were sequenced, and approximately 17% of those sequences were non-productive. To study patterns of TCR occurrence, a later analysis re-analyzed previously published TCR beta repertoires from 666 donors and added high-resolution HLA genotyping. All discovery cohort repertoires had been generated using a single sequencing platform. The number of typed donors differed by locus: about 620-630 for A, B, C, DRB1 and DQB1; 522 for DQA1; fewer than 610 for DPA1; and around 490 for DPB1. About 280 gigabases of sequencing data and around 85 million unique TCR sequences made up an early release that covered 500 to 700 HLA-typed donors. Roughly 5 DR-DQ haplotypes were handled as single units for association and clustering, since linkage in the cohort was strong. The aim of the study was to test whether cataloging public T cell receptors could identify signatures of past pathogen exposure. General study outcomes and caveats: According to a later analysis, most CMV-associated TCR beta chains appeared to be HLA-restricted, and the HLA associations seemed to be driven largely by CMV exposure. Because counts were too low, roughly 17 rarely observed V segments, including chromosome 9 orphons, were left out of the earlier analysis of about 500 of the donors. Cytomegalovirus status was reported to be diagnosed by the classifier with high specificity and sensitivity in both the original and validation cohorts. This cohort had only TCR beta chains sequenced, and the lack of alpha or paired-chain data limited which features could be detected. Correlated functional status among segregating V segments might be attributable to linkage disequilibrium, but an unknown experimental factor could not be ruled out. Immune exposure information for the cohort was limited to CMV serostatus. A later analysis reported that several top co-occurrence clusters appeared linked to parvovirus B19, influenza, CMV and Epstein-Barr virus. Specific HLA alleles were associated with 15,000 to 20,000 TCR beta sequences at a false discovery rate of 0.05 in a later analysis. Compared with the roughly 600-donor mean, donors in an Asian-associated ancestry cluster had fewer N-insertions in productive TCRs, according to a later genetic analysis. According to a later analysis, TCR association rates differed among HLA loci, with DRB1 alleles showing the most associated TCRs and HLA-C alleles showing the fewest. Presence/absence analyses assumed roughly uniform sequencing depth across donors, an assumption that may not hold. A later analysis found that HLA-associated TCR beta chains were more clonally expanded and had lower generation probabilities than equally common non-associated chains. Most TCR sequences were observed very rarely across donors, whereas some public TCRs were present in many individuals. Because HLA typing was unavailable for some donors at each locus, only the typed subset was used in association tests. A further reported finding was that TCR beta sequences accurately predicted the HLA-A and HLA-B alleles for most subjects in the first cohort. In a later genetic analysis, a missense DCLRE1C variant was associated with V-gene and J-gene trimming of TCR beta chains, and the association was replicated in an independent cohort. It was suggested by the authors that the approach could potentially be generalized to other disease states and immunological phenotypes. In an earlier analysis of more than 450 of the donors, most TCR beta V segments were observed in productive rearrangements about 90% or about 30% of the time, broadly matching IMGT annotations. Some IMGT-functional V segments, including TRBV6-2 and TRBV6-3, could not be told apart with the 87-base-pair reads, so those segments were excluded. A cluster of highly shared sequence variants was judged likely to be a technical artifact of the sequencing pipeline. In vitro tests confirmed that a few of the cytomegalovirus-associated TCR beta chains recognize cytomegalovirus antigens. Assigning TCR associations to individual alleles was difficult when HLA alleles, especially DR and DQ, strongly co-occurred. The study listed 150 to 200 TCR beta chains as associated with cytomegalovirus.

In total, roughly 670 healthy bone marrow donors made up the cohort. At the time of sampling, every cohort member was nominally healthy, though immune exposures that went unrecorded were likely present. The donor tested CMV seronegative, placing the donor among the 350 or so seronegative members of the cohort. A peripheral blood sample was provided by each donor, and peripheral blood mononuclear cells were used for TCR beta sequencing. The Qiagen DNeasy Blood Extraction Kit was used to extract genomic DNA from the blood cell samples. Library generation was performed with the immunoSEQ multiplex PCR assay. A mixture of 60 forward primers for TCR Vbeta segments and 13 reverse primers for TCR Jbeta segments was used in the multiplex PCR. Amplification of the CDR3 region of rearranged TCR beta genes was performed with a multiplex PCR assay on genomic DNA. Amplified TCR beta libraries were sequenced as 87-base-pair reads on the Illumina HiSeq System. In the original analysis: In a later analysis, some 80 million unique TCR beta chains were counted across the 500 to 700 repertoires, and approximately 11 million of these chains were shared by at least two donors. A nearest-neighbor algorithm error-corrected the raw reads and collapsed the reads into unique sequences, merging closely related sequences to remove PCR and sequencing errors. V, D and J gene segments were assigned by aligning CDR3 sequences to IMGT reference sequences. For a sequence to be retained, a match of at least six nucleotides was required to both a V gene segment and a J gene segment. Rearrangements were classified as productive when the CDR3 lacked stop codons and remained in frame with V and J, and all other rearrangements were classified as non-productive. Following IMGT convention, CDR3 was defined as the stretch from the second conserved V-encoded cysteine up to the conserved J-encoded phenylalanine. The earlier analysis of approximately 590 of the donors excluded any sequence lacking an unambiguous match to a single V gene segment. In an earlier analysis of some 590 of the donors, a V segment was called functional when productive rearrangements were above 56.7%, and segregating when the standard deviation between donors exceeded 5%. A statistical classification framework was built to diagnose cytomegalovirus status from the catalog of TCR beta chain sequences. V and J gene assignment, in a later analysis, came from comparing TCR nucleotide sequences with IMGT/GENE-DB human TR gene sequences. In a later analysis, CDR3 sequences and most-parsimonious VDJ recombination scenarios were assigned using the TCRdist pipeline. In a later analysis, each TCR beta chain was defined by its CDR3 amino acid sequence together with its V-gene family, and reads without a unique V-gene family were excluded. In a later analysis, approximately 640 highly shared, low-generation-probability nucleotide sequences were removed to address suspected cross-contamination and a sequencing artifact. In a later analysis, a clonal expansion index for each public chain was calculated from normalized within-repertoire ranks of inferred template counts. Generation probabilities in a later analysis came from a VDJ recombination model fitted to out-of-frame rearrangements, and those results were checked against IGoR. A later analysis scored TCR-TCR, TCR-HLA and TCR-CMV co-occurrence with hypergeometric tests, applying a repertoire-size bias correction to TCR pairs. In a later analysis, false discovery rates were estimated by permuting HLA or CMV assignments 20 times. A later analysis grouped co-occurring TCRs with DBSCAN, adding TCRdist sequence similarity when clustering within HLA-allele-positive subsets. Co-occurrence clustering excluded repertoires with fewer than 30,000 or more than 120,000 public chains, plus five with anomalous nucleotide sharing. This is the immuneACCESS table as TCRdb keeps it, with only in-frame sequences that have V and J called. A part of the clones is gone; compared with another copy, unresolved V genes explain less than half, and the rest is unexplained. V and J calls plus clone size are reproduced from that table; the DNA served to infer D and trimming. The sample has about 200,000 clones on record, 82% of them singletons. The ten largest account for 0.098% of the sample.

On this clone itself: Its antigen remains undetermined. No much larger clone is present one base from it, and per-base qualities are unavailable.

From the cysteine up to the phenylalanine, the CDR3 has a length of 17 residues. The read is trimmed to its CDR3 DNA, 51 bases read in frame from base 1. V loses 0 bases, J loses 1 base, and the germline ends lie 15 bases apart. CDR1 is given as LGHNA and CDR2 as YNFKEQ, both from the germline V gene. This sequence uses TRBV4-2 and TRBJ2-5; the D region possibly corresponds to TRBD2 (5 bases align). The sample was PBMCs. This TCR derives from a boy younger than 10 in good health and CMV-seronegative. The nucleotides are TGTGCCAGCAGCCAAGATTATATCGGGGTGATCCAAGAGACCCAGTACTTC. Its coded protein is CASSQDYIGVIQETQYF.